This TCR beta chain came from a study of blood T cells in healthy people across ages. Looking at the study overall: Template-switching capture recovered about one barcoded beta molecule per two T cells.

For this clonotype: Its antigen is not known.

Findings and caveats of the study: A conclusive naive versus antigen-experienced comparison was prevented by the unsorted PBMCs. More naive CD4+ cells and higher diversity marked long-lived donors relative to aged donors.

A second PCR, run for about 7 to 12 cycles, used a sample-barcoded 5' primer plus a J-beta primer mix. Each cDNA molecule was tagged by a template-switch adaptor that had 12 random nucleotides. TCRdb fed the 5' RACE reads into MiXCR, producing one record per CDR3 protein. The sample includes hundreds of thousands of distinct CDR3 sequences, around 48% of them seen just once. The CDR3 has 15 amino acids. After removal of 5 bases from V and 5 bases from J, the junction contained 6 bases not matched to a gene. Germline V lookup: CDR1 SGHTA, CDR2 FQGTGA. This TCR came from a woman aged 55-69 years in good health. The sequencing input was blood. V and J are TRBV7-3 and TRBJ2-7; 13 nucleotides align to TRBD2. In DNA form, the CDR3 reads TGTGCCAGCAGCAACAGGACTAGCGGGAGCGACGAGCAGTACTTC. It codes for CASSNRTSGSDEQYF.